This TCR beta chain was recorded in a study of cytomegalovirus exposure and HLA in healthy donors. The study, taken as a whole, reports: Near-uniform donor sequencing depth was presumed by presence/absence analyses. Clonal expansion, a later analysis showed, was greater in HLA-associated TCR beta chains than in equally common others. Sequences of the TCR beta chain were said to predict the HLA-A and HLA-B alleles of most subjects accurately.

The CDR3 extends over 14 amino acids. CDR1 KGHSH and CDR2 LQKENI come from the germline V gene. Trimming removed 5 bases from V and 1 base from J; junction bases left unmatched: 4. Worth noting for this clone: Its antigen is still unknown.

PCR amplification relied on 60 Vbeta primers (plus 13 Jbeta primers). The repertoire was sequenced with immunoSEQ multiplex PCR; TCRdb's copy has only in-frame clones and lacks some. The sample has a few hundred thousand clones, 60% to 80% seen once. The TCR originated in a woman aged 30 to 39 in good health and CMV-seronegative. The specimen was PBMCs. The chain uses TRBV18 and TRBJ1-1, with 7 positions matching TRBD1. The CDR3: CASSGDSSNTEAFF. CDR3 coding DNA: TGTGCCAGCTCAGGGGACAGCTCGAACACTGAAGCTTTCTTT.